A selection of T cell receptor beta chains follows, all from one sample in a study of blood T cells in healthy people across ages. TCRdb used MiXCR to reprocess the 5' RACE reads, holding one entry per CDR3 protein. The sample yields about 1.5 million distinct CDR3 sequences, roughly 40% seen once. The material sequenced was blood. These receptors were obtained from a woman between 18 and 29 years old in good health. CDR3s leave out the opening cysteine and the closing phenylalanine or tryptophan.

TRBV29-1,SVDGSGGGETQY
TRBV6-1,ASTRTNTEAF
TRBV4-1,ASSQVVRGSYNEQF
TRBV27,ASSFIGSSYEQY
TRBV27,ASSWRGGGWEQY
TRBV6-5,ASSYSIRGTGGLSTEAF
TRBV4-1,ASSQGGEGKELF
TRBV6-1,ASRAILWSLYQPQH
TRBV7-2,ASIRNGRTYEQY
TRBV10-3,AISGTQELYGYT
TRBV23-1,AAPRQLSYEQY
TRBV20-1,SAQVAAGGTSYEQY
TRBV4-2,ASSQEGATGADTQY
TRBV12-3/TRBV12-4,ASSLGWGAF
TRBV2,ASSGYEQY
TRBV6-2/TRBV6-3,ASSYLGSSYNEQF
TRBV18,ASSPPFPSGELF
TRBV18,ASSPQSGGTQY
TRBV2,ASMDEDIQY
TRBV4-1,ASSQGPSPFSYEQY
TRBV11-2,ASTRYSTDTQY
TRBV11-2,ASSLAPYHRGQDEKLF
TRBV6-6,ASSKTGPRGAF
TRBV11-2,ASSLRDKGIQPQH
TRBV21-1,ASPPGVASQETQY
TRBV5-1,ASSLFRGDSSTDTQY
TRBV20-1,SAEGQGLFGYT
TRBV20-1,SARDPGTGAYGYT
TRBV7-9,ASSLGVWDSDTGELF
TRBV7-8,ASSLASGGTYEQY
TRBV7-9,ASSLEGANNEQF
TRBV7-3,ASSKGWNYGYT
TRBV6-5,ASSNGGSLETQY
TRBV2,AGFNAGAGELF
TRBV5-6,ASSPGQGYT
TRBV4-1,ASSQDGAGTTNEKLF
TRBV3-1,ASSQGGGAYEQF
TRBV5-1,ASSFRSGELQETQY
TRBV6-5,ASSYSLAGEYSTDTQY
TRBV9,ASSVRSLLAKETQY
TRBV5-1,ASSLVSPEDEQY
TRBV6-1,ASIPPGQRLHQPQH